A selection of T cell receptor beta chains follows, all from one sample in a study of blood T cell repertoires in COVID-19. Assay: immunoSEQ multiplex PCR; the TCRdb copy retains only in-frame clones and omits some. Altogether 200,000 to 300,000 clones are present, about four fifths being singletons, with the ten largest covering 7.5%. Material for sequencing was peripheral blood. The origin of the receptors is a woman older than 75 with COVID-19, enrolled during active disease. Each CDR3 is given with its conserved first and last residue. A D gene is named only where the DNA matches it firmly. Not all rows give a size; the values are once, few, many and, for expanded clones, a class.

>.|TRBJ2-2|few|TRBV7-2
CASSLDQRATGELFF
TGTGCCAGCAGCTTAGATCAGCGGGCCACCGGGGAGCTGTTTTTT
>TRBD2|TRBJ2-5|.|TRBV7-3
CASSLTSSGETQYF
TGTGCCAGCAGCTTAACTTCTAGCGGGGAGACCCAGTACTTC
>TRBD1|TRBJ1-6|.|TRBV7-9
CASSATGGANSPLHF
TGTGCCAGCAGCGCAACAGGGGGGGCTAATTCACCCCTCCACTTT
>.|TRBJ2-7|.|TRBV3-1/TRBV3-2
CASSQAARGYEQYF
TGTGCCAGCAGCCAAGCGGCCAGGGGTTACGAGCAGTACTTC
>.|TRBJ2-3|.|TRBV6-5
CASSYGSGITDTQYF
TGTGCCAGCAGTTACGGGAGTGGGATTACAGATACGCAGTATTTT
>TRBD1|TRBJ1-2|.|TRBV4-1
CASSQDLGFGTGGTSSGYTF
TGCGCCAGCAGCCAAGATCTCGGGTTTGGGACAGGGGGCACTTCGAGTGGCTACACCTTC
>TRBD1|TRBJ1-2|.|TRBV7-2
CASVLTGGGGYTF
TGTGCCAGCGTCTTGACAGGGGGCGGCGGCTACACCTTC
>.|TRBJ1-4|.|TRBV30
CAWSRGPTNEKLFF
TGTGCCTGGAGTCGTGGGCCAACTAATGAAAAACTGTTTTTT
>.|TRBJ2-2|.|TRBV18
CASSMTVGAANGELFF
TGTGCCAGCTCCATGACAGTGGGGGCGGCGAACGGGGAGCTGTTTTTT
>.|TRBJ1-1|medium-sized|TRBV6-5
CASSIQYGTEAFF
TGTGCCAGCAGTATTCAGTATGGCACTGAAGCTTTCTTT
>.|TRBJ1-4|few|TRBV25-1
CASSGWTLPGEKLFF
TGTGCCAGCAGTGGTTGGACACTTCCCGGTGAAAAACTGTTTTTT
>.|TRBJ2-5|.|TRBV4-2
CASSQIGGGPLQETQYF
TGTGCCAGCAGCCAAATAGGGGGAGGGCCACTACAAGAGACCCAGTACTTC
>TRBD2|TRBJ2-7|.|TRBV10-3
CAISEQPGLAGGGFYEQYF
TGTGCCATCAGTGAGCAACCGGGACTAGCGGGAGGGGGTTTCTACGAGCAGTACTTC
>.|TRBJ1-2|.|TRBV7-8
CASSLVGVGGYTF
TGTGCCAGCAGCTTAGTAGGGGTAGGGGGCTACACCTTC
>.|TRBJ1-1|.|TRBV7-9
CASSSDVRAEAFF
TGTGCCAGCAGCTCCGACGTTCGGGCTGAAGCTTTCTTT
>.|TRBJ1-2|.|TRBV15
CATSRDSTGNYGYTF
TGTGCCACCAGCAGAGATTCCACAGGGAACTATGGCTACACCTTC
>.|TRBJ2-2|.|TRBV28
CASSFISGTGELFF
TGTGCCAGCAGTTTTATTAGCGGCACCGGGGAGCTGTTTTTT
>.|TRBJ1-4|.|TRBV2
CASSERGGKLFF
TGTGCCAGCAGTGAAAGGGGGGGAAAACTGTTTTTT
>.|TRBJ2-5|few|TRBV5-1
CASSPRDQETQYF
TGCGCCAGCAGCCCCCGGGACCAAGAGACCCAGTACTTC
>.|TRBJ2-7|.|TRBV10-3
CAISEIGVEQYF
TGTGCCATCAGTGAGATAGGGGTCGAGCAGTACTTC
>.|TRBJ1-1|.|TRBV15
CATSREAFTEAFF
TGTGCCACCAGCAGAGAGGCATTCACTGAAGCTTTCTTT
>TRBD1|TRBJ2-1|.|TRBV7-3
CASSAGTGNEQFF
TGTGCCAGCAGCGCCGGGACAGGGAATGAGCAGTTCTTC
>TRBD1|TRBJ1-2|few|TRBV2
CASRGDSHPYGYTF
TGTGCCAGCAGGGGGGACAGTCACCCCTATGGCTACACCTTC
>TRBD2|TRBJ2-1|.|TRBV11-2
CASSLGTRRANEQFF
TGTGCCAGCAGCTTAGGGACTAGGAGGGCCAATGAGCAGTTCTTC
>TRBD1|TRBJ1-2|.|TRBV30
CAWNPRGPFRNYGYTF
TGTGCCTGGAACCCCAGGGGGCCCTTCCGTAACTATGGCTACACCTTC
>TRBD1|TRBJ1-4|.|TRBV30
CAWTTGGKEKLFF
TGTGCCTGGACGACAGGGGGCAAGGAGAAACTGTTTTTT
>TRBD2|TRBJ2-5|few|TRBV5-1
CASSLVSSGQETQYF
TGCGCCAGCAGCTTGGTATCTAGCGGGCAAGAGACCCAGTACTTC
>TRBD1|TRBJ1-1|.|TRBV10-3
CAISVAGGNTEAFF
TGTGCCATCAGTGTAGCAGGGGGGAACACTGAAGCTTTCTTT
>.|TRBJ1-5|.|TRBV30
CAWSEQADQPQHF
TGTGCCTGGAGTGAACAGGCCGATCAGCCCCAGCATTTT
>.|TRBJ2-3|.|TRBV6-2/TRBV6-3
CASSPRAADTQYF
TGTGCCAGCAGCCCGAGGGCGGCAGATACGCAGTATTTT
>TRBD1|TRBJ1-2|.|TRBV18
CASSPDREDGYTF
TGTGCCAGCTCACCGGACAGGGAGGATGGCTACACCTTC
>.|TRBJ2-7|.|TRBV7-2
CASSSEYYSYEQYF
TGTGCCAGCAGCTCCGAATACTACTCCTACGAGCAGTACTTC
>TRBD1|TRBJ2-7|.|TRBV20-1
CSASGTGGNEQYF
TGCAGTGCTAGTGGGACAGGGGGGAACGAGCAGTACTTC
>.|TRBJ1-1|once|TRBV7-8
CASSLTSLAPGEAFF
TGTGCCAGCAGCCTAACGAGCCTGGCCCCAGGTGAAGCTTTCTTT
>.|TRBJ1-2|.|TRBV5-6
CASSYRESYGYTF
TGTGCCAGCAGCTACAGGGAAAGCTATGGCTACACCTTC
>.|TRBJ1-2|.|TRBV3-1/TRBV3-2
CASSQDPNPGSNYGYTF
TGTGCCAGCAGCCAAGATCCTAATCCCGGGTCCAACTATGGCTACACCTTC
>TRBD1|TRBJ1-2|.|TRBV6-4
CASSPDRESLYGYTF
TGTGCCAGCAGCCCAGACAGGGAATCCCTTTATGGCTACACCTTC
>.|TRBJ2-7|.|TRBV9
CASSSHGQSYEQYF
TGTGCCAGCAGCTCCCATGGACAGTCCTACGAGCAGTACTTC
>.|TRBJ2-1|.|TRBV7-3
CASSPGSRGWVF
TGTGCCAGCAGCCCAGGGTCACGGGGGTGGGTCTTC
>.|TRBJ1-4|.|TRBV7-2
CASSSGVLEKLFF
TGTGCCAGCAGCTCGGGAGTGCTAGAAAAACTGTTTTTT
>TRBD1|TRBJ2-2|.|TRBV20-1
CSASGRTGLTGELFF
TGCAGTGCTAGTGGTAGGACAGGGTTGACCGGGGAGCTGTTTTTT
>TRBD2|TRBJ2-2|once|TRBV7-9
CASSSLAGNYAGELFF
TGTGCCAGCAGTTCTCTAGCGGGGAATTATGCCGGGGAGCTGTTTTTT
>.|TRBJ2-1|.|TRBV7-7
CASSLAPSGQSSYNEQFF
TGTGCTAGCAGCTTAGCCCCCAGCGGTCAGAGCTCCTACAATGAGCAGTTCTTC
>TRBD1|TRBJ2-1|.|TRBV7-2
CASSSSDRVWGEQFF
TGTGCCAGCAGCTCCTCGGACAGGGTGTGGGGTGAGCAGTTCTTC
>TRBD2|TRBJ2-7|.|TRBV30
CAWSRGLGESWQYF
TGTGCCTGGAGTAGGGGACTAGGCGAATCGTGGCAGTACTTC
>.|TRBJ2-7|.|TRBV4-3
CASSQENDRVYEQYF
TGCGCCAGCAGCCAAGAGAACGATCGGGTGTACGAGCAGTACTTC
>TRBD1|TRBJ2-5|.|TRBV2
CASRRDREWETQYF
TGTGCCAGCAGGAGGGACAGGGAATGGGAGACCCAGTACTTC
>TRBD1|TRBJ1-1|.|TRBV9
CASSAGTGRSLTQAFF
TGTGCCAGCAGCGCCGGGACAGGGAGATCACTCACTCAAGCTTTCTTT
>TRBD1|TRBJ1-2|.|TRBV15
CATSPTSRGLNYGYTF
TGTGCCACCAGCCCCACGAGTAGGGGGCTGAACTATGGCTACACCTTC
>TRBD1|TRBJ1-2|.|TRBV29-1
CSVKPRDRGGYTF
TGCAGCGTTAAACCCCGAGACAGGGGGGGCTACACCTTC
>TRBD1|TRBJ2-1|.|TRBV28
CASSFWTGGLYNEQFF
TGTGCCAGCAGTTTCTGGACAGGGGGGCTCTACAATGAGCAGTTCTTC
>.|TRBJ2-3|.|TRBV15
CATSRDIGRVTDTQYF
TGTGCCACCAGCAGAGATATTGGGCGGGTCACAGATACGCAGTATTTT
>TRBD2|TRBJ2-3|few|TRBV5-1
CASSKTSGVGTQYF
TGCGCCAGCAGCAAGACTAGCGGTGTCGGTACGCAGTATTTT
>TRBD1|TRBJ2-7|.|TRBV28
CASSPFGTGHEQYF
TGTGCCAGCAGCCCTTTCGGGACAGGGCACGAGCAGTACTTC